This entry lists 4 T cell receptor beta chains sequenced from one sample in a study of control samples from healthy donors and cancer patients. The protocol was immunoSEQ multiplex PCR, while the TCRdb copy is restricted to in-frame clones and leaves out a portion. The table includes about 80,000 clones, 85% to 90% detected once. Sequencing was carried out using blood. These receptors were collected from a man aged 45-65 years in good health.

This chain joins TRBV19 and TRBJ1-1, with 11 bases identical to TRBD1. Losses at the gene ends were 1 base for V and 4 bases for J; bases not matched to a gene: 5. Germline assignment: CDR1 LNHDA and CDR2 SQIVND (reference sequence). This CDR3 is built from 16 residues. CDR3 loop: CASSIGTGGLGTEAFF. The CDR3 nucleotides are TGTGCCAGTAGTATAGGGACAGGGGGCCTTGGCACTGAAGCTTTCTTT.

This chain uses TRBV11-3 with TRBJ1-1; D perhaps matches TRBD1 (5 bases). Trimming pared 1 base from V and 3 bases from J, leaving 9 bases between. Germline V lookup: CDR1 SGHNT, CDR2 YENEEA. The CDR3 runs 14 residues. CDR3 DNA sequence: TGTGCCAGCAGCTTAGGCGCAGGGTACACTGAAGCTTTCTTT. Translated, it gives CASSLGAGYTEAFF.

The count of this clone is one. The chain is built from TRBV2 and TRBJ1-4; 7 bases are shared with TRBD1. The CDR3 loop spans 15 amino acids. Per the germline V gene, CDR1 is SNHLY and CDR2 is FYNNEI. The V and J ends lost 7 bases and 7 bases, in that order; junction bases with no gene match: 12. This chain's CDR3 is CASKGAGGAREKLFF. The CDR3 DNA reads TGTGCCAGCAAGGGGGCAGGGGGGGCACGTGAAAAACTGTTTTTT. The variable domain in full, with the rest retrieved from reference TRBV2 and TRBJ1-4, is EPEVTQTPSHQVTQMGQEVILRCVPISNHLYFYWYRQILGQKVEFLVSFYNNEISEKSEIFDDQFSVERPDGSNFTLKIRSTKLEDSAMYFCASKGAGGAREKLFFGSGTQLSVL.

This chain uses TRBV20-1 with TRBJ1-2, with D possibly TRBD1 on 5 matching bases. The CDR3 is 12 amino acids. CDR1 DFQATT and CDR2 SNEGSKA come from the germline V gene (reference sequence). V was clipped by 3 bases and J by 5 bases, with 10 bases between them. The CDR3 DNA follows: TGCAGTGCTAGTGAGGGGAGGTATGGCTACACCTTC. Residues: CSASEGRYGYTF.